This T cell receptor (beta chain) derives from a study of cytomegalovirus exposure and HLA in healthy donors. PCR used 60 Vbeta primers and 13 Jbeta primers. TCRdb's copy holds only in-frame clones and misses some; the assay was immunoSEQ multiplex PCR. The data show approximately 150,000 clones, 76% seen once. Germline V gene data show CDR1 as SGHTA and CDR2 as FQGTGA. The CDR3 totals 15 residues. The J segment lost 4 bases and the V segment lost 5 bases, leaving 10 bases of the junction unmatched. The chain couples TRBV7-3 to TRBJ1-1, with 7 positions matching TRBD1. The TCR sequence derives from a male donor in good health and CMV-seronegative. Source material: PBMCs. CDR3 sequence (DNA): TGTGCCAGCAGCCGACAGGGCGGCCGTAGCACTGAAGCTTTCTTT. The encoded protein is CASSRQGGRSTEAFF. The entire variable domain, with the rest obtained from reference TRBV7-3 and TRBJ1-1, is as follows: GAGVSQTPSNKVTEKGKYVELRCDPISGHTALYWYRQSLGQGPEFLIYFQGTGAADDSGLPNDRFFAVRPEGSVSTLKIQRTERGDSAVYLCASSRQGGRSTEAFFGQGTRLTVV.